A single sample gave rise to the 29 T cell receptor beta chains below, sequenced in a study of blood T cell repertoires in COVID-19. The table came from immunoSEQ multiplex PCR; TCRdb's copy has only in-frame clones and leaves some out. The sample holds some 430,000 clones, less than 95% seen once. The sequenced material came from PBMCs or T cells enriched from blood (not recorded which). These receptor sequences come from a man younger than 35 who had recovered from COVID-19.

The V gene is TRBV3-1 (or the pseudogene TRBV3-2), the J gene TRBJ2-3; possible D gene TRBD1, 7 bases. This CDR3 has 15 residues. Trimming left V 4 bases short and J 6 bases short, with 17 bases between. Germline lookup yields CDR1 LGHDT and CDR2 YNNKEL (reference sequence). In DNA form, the CDR3 reads TGTGCCAGCAGCCCGAGGGGGCGGAGGGTGGATACGCAGTATTTT. This gives the protein CASSPRGRRVDTQYF.

This chain uses TRBV2 with TRBJ2-7; the match to TRBD1 covers 8 bases. Germline CDR1 reads SNHLY; CDR2 reads FYNNEI. The CDR3 has 16 amino acids. V shed 4 bases, J shed 0 bases, and the junction held 8 bases outside the gene matches. CDR3 coding DNA: TGTGCCAGCAGTGTTCCGCCCGGGACAGGCTCCTACGAGCAGTACTTC. This encodes CASSVPPGTGSYEQYF.

The chain is built from TRBV6-5 and TRBJ2-3, with a weak D call TRBD2 (7 bases). V was pared by 10 bases and J by 2 bases, with 19 bases between. CDR1 and CDR2 (germline): MNHEY, SVGAGI. The CDR3 contains 15 residues. For the CDR3, the DNA is TGTGCCACCTCTTTTGGGGGGGGGCCCACAGATACGCAGTATTTT. Protein product: CATSFGGGPTDTQYF.

The chain has TRBV29-1 and TRBJ2-1; D may be TRBD1 (5 bases). Germline CDR1 reads SQVTM; CDR2 reads ANQGSEA. This CDR3 spans 14 amino acids. V was pared by 2 bases and J by 7 bases, with 15 bases between. The CDR3 DNA sequence: TGCAGCGTTGAATCCGAGGACACCAGAAATGAGCAGTTCTTC. Its translation: CSVESEDTRNEQFF.

This chain uses TRBV7-8 with TRBJ1-5, with D possibly TRBD1 on 5 matching bases. The V and J ends lost 3 bases and 1 base respectively, with 19 bases between them. Germline CDR1 SGHVS, CDR2 FQNEAQ. The CDR3 consists of 18 residues. The CDR3 loop is CASSLGYLRVSSNQPQHF. CDR3 nucleotides: TGTGCCAGCAGCTTGGGGTATCTCAGGGTCTCGAGCAATCAGCCCCAGCATTTT.

In regard to this clone: Germline and junction disagree at one end, which may indicate a read error. The chain carries TRBV20-1 and TRBJ2-3; D possibly corresponds to TRBD1 (6 bases). Germline CDR1 reads DFQATT; CDR2 reads SNEGSKA (reference sequence). This CDR3 has 10 amino acids. CDR3 coding DNA: TGCAGTGCCTCCGGGACACGGGGTTTTTTT. It yields the protein CSASGTRGFF.

This chain links TRBV19 with TRBJ1-2, with 8 bases fitting TRBD1. The CDR3 sequence is 13 residues long. V shed 5 bases and J 2 bases; nucleotides not matched to a gene: 1. From germline, CDR1 is LNHDA and CDR2 SQIVND (reference sequence). CDR3 in amino acids: CASSRQGNYGYTF. The CDR3, as DNA: TGTGCCAGTAGTCGACAGGGGAACTATGGCTACACCTTC.

This clone was observed a few times. V gene TRBV10-1 combines with J gene TRBJ2-2; D is perhaps TRBD1 (5 bases). CDR1 WNHNN and CDR2 SYGVQD come from the germline V gene (reference sequence). There are 14 residues in the CDR3. With 4 bases removed from V and 0 bases from J, the gap between germline ends came to 6 bases. CDR3 loop: CASSGGANTGELFF. The CDR3 coding sequence is TGCGCCAGCAGTGGGGGCGCGAACACCGGGGAGCTGTTTTTT.

This sequence joins TRBV6-5 and TRBJ2-1, with 8 bases identical to TRBD1. Germline V CDR1 and CDR2: MNHEY, SVGAGI. Losses at the gene ends were 6 bases for V and 0 bases for J; bases not matched to a gene: 4. This CDR3 is 15 amino acids long. CDR3 nucleotide sequence: TGTGCCAGCAGGACAGGGGTTAGCTCCTACAATGAGCAGTTCTTC. Amino acid sequence: CASRTGVSSYNEQFF.

The genes are TRBV27 and TRBJ2-2, with D hard to call. Germline assignment: CDR1 MNHEY and CDR2 SMNVEV (reference sequence). The V end was cut by 6 bases, the J end by 6 bases, with 8 bases between. CDR3 length equals 12 residues. In DNA form, the CDR3 reads TGTGCCAGCAGCTTGAGGCCCGGGGAGCTGTTTTTT. Amino acid sequence: CASSLRPGELFF.

The genes are TRBV20-1 and TRBJ1-2; possible D gene TRBD1, 6 bases. Germline V gene lookup returns CDR1 DFQATT and CDR2 SNEGSKA (reference sequence). The V end was cut by 6 bases, the J end by 8 bases, with 13 bases between. This CDR3 contains 11 residues. The CDR3 protein is CSAPGQRGYTF. The CDR3 coding sequence is TGCAGTGCCCCAGGACAGCGCGGCTACACCTTC.

V and J are TRBV4-1 and TRBJ2-4; possibly TRBD2 for D (7 bases). CDR1 and CDR2 from the germline V gene are MGHRA and YSYEKL. The germline V and J ends were trimmed by 0 bases and 6 bases, with 12 bases remaining between them. This CDR3 has 15 residues. The CDR3 region has the DNA TGCGCCAGCAGCCAAGAGCGGGGGCTAGGAAACATTCAGTACTTC. It translates to CASSQERGLGNIQYF.

V usage is TRBV7-6 and J usage is TRBJ2-1, with TRBD2 matching over 14 bases. The CDR3 runs 16 residues. After removal of 1 base from V and 6 bases from J, the junction contained 2 bases not matched to a gene. Germline values: CDR1 SGHVS, CDR2 FNYEAQ. The CDR3 protein is CASSLVGLAGGNEQFF. The CDR3, as DNA: TGTGCCAGCAGCTTAGTAGGACTAGCGGGAGGCAATGAGCAGTTCTTC. Complete variable domain (other parts from reference TRBV7-6 and TRBJ2-1): GAGVSQSPRYKVTKRGQDVALRCDPISGHVSLYWYRQALGQGPEFLTYFNYEAQQDKSGLPNDRFSAERPEGSISTLTIQRTEQRDSAMYRCASSLVGLAGGNEQFFGPGTRLTVL.

This chain connects TRBV7-2 to TRBJ1-2; no definite D call. The CDR3 contains 15 residues. Germline V CDR1 and CDR2: SGHTA, FQGNSA. The V gene lost 2 bases and the J gene lost 4 bases, with 14 bases spanning the gap. The CDR3 reads CASSLSGGKGYGYTF. CDR3 nucleotide sequence: TGTGCCAGCAGCTTATCCGGAGGTAAAGGCTATGGCTACACCTTC.

This chain connects TRBV7-9 to TRBJ1-1; D ambiguous. Germline CDR1 is SEHNR and CDR2 is FQNEAQ (reference sequence). The CDR3 spans 14 residues. Deletions cut 7 bases from V and 3 bases from J, with 15 bases between. The CDR3 is CASNAGSGDTEAFF. Here the CDR3 DNA reads TGTGCCAGCAACGCGGGGAGCGGGGACACTGAAGCTTTCTTT.

The chain couples TRBV5-1 to TRBJ2-5, with TRBD1 matching over 10 bases. This CDR3 comprises 13 residues. Trimming took 6 bases from V and 5 from J; bases not matched to a gene: 4. The germline gives CDR1 SGHRS, CDR2 YFSETQ. The CDR3 region has the DNA TGCGCCAGCAACCCGGACAGGGGGGAGACCCAGTACTTC. Translated, it gives CASNPDRGETQYF.

The chain recombines TRBV10-2 with TRBJ1-1; D is unclear. Germline V gene data show CDR1 as WSHSY and CDR2 as SAAADI. The CDR3 has 13 residues. Trimming stripped 0 bases from V and 6 bases from J, with 8 bases between. The chain's CDR3 is CASSESTASEAFF. In nucleotides, the CDR3 is TGCGCCAGCAGTGAGTCAACAGCCTCTGAAGCTTTCTTT.

The V gene is TRBV6-1, the J gene TRBJ2-5, with TRBD2 as a possible D gene (5 bases). Trimming took 0 bases from V and 2 from J, leaving 13 bases between them. This CDR3 is built from 16 residues. The germline CDR1 and CDR2 sequences are MNHNS and SASEGT. The CDR3 nucleotides read TGTGCCAGCAGTGAAGCTTTACTAGGGTCACAAGAGACCCAGTACTTC. This encodes CASSEALLGSQETQYF.

The V and J genes are TRBV6-5 and TRBJ1-5; D might be TRBD1 (5 bases). This CDR3 is 15 amino acids long. From germline, CDR1 is MNHEY and CDR2 SVGAGI. Deletions cut 7 bases from V and 0 bases from J, with 13 bases between. CDR3 sequence (DNA): TGTGCCAGCACAACGGGGGTGCGTAGCAATCAGCCCCAGCATTTT. It translates to CASTTGVRSNQPQHF.

The chain couples TRBV10-1 to TRBJ2-7; 14 nucleotides match TRBD2. V was clipped by 1 base and J by 1 base; unmatched bases: 6. The germline V gene has CDR1 WNHNN and CDR2 SYGVQD (reference sequence). The CDR3 runs to 18 residues. The CDR3 sequence is CASSEFATSGRVSYEQYF. CDR3 DNA sequence: TGCGCCAGCAGTGAGTTTGCGACTAGCGGGAGGGTTTCCTACGAGCAGTACTTC.

The V and J genes are TRBV5-6 and TRBJ2-7, with D tentatively TRBD1 (6 bases). Germline CDR1 SGHDT, CDR2 YYEEEE. This CDR3 is built from 14 residues. V shed 1 base and J shed 5 bases, with 13 bases lying between them. The CDR3 coding sequence is TGTGCCAGCAGCTTGTTTGTAGGGGGAGACGAGCAGTACTTC. Its translation is CASSLFVGGDEQYF.

The chain has TRBV18 and TRBJ2-6; TRBD1 matches 8 bases. The germline V gene has CDR1 KGHSH and CDR2 LQKENI. Trimming took 6 bases from V and 11 from J; bases not matched to a gene: 6. The CDR3 has 13 residues. CDR3 loop: CASSRDRGDVLTF. The CDR3 DNA reads as TGTGCCAGCTCGCGCGACAGGGGAGACGTCCTGACTTTC. Filled out from reference TRBV18 and TRBJ2-6, the complete variable domain reads NAGVMQNPRHLVRRRGQEARLRCSPMKGHSHVYWYRQLPEEGLKFMVYLQKENIIDESGMPKERFSAEFPKEGPSILRIQQVVRGDSAAYFCASSRDRGDVLTFGAGSRLTVL.

This clone was recorded only once. The genes are TRBV11-2 and TRBJ1-6, with D uncertain. The CDR3 sequence is 15 residues long. In germline, CDR1 is SGHAT, CDR2 FQNNGV. Trimming took 1 base from V and 8 from J, leaving 12 bases between them. CDR3 sequence (DNA): TGTGCCAGCAGCTTAGGGGCCACTGCCTATTCACCCCTCCACTTT. Protein sequence: CASSLGATAYSPLHF.

This chain connects TRBV28 to TRBJ2-2; D gene unclear. The length of the CDR3 is 13 residues. V lost 5 bases and J 6 bases, leaving 10 bases between the germline ends. Germline CDR1 MDHEN, CDR2 SYDVKM. The CDR3 here is CASSPRPAGELFF. The CDR3, as DNA: TGTGCCAGCAGTCCCCGTCCTGCCGGGGAGCTGTTTTTT.

V usage is TRBV18 and J usage is TRBJ2-5; possible D gene TRBD1, 5 bases. The CDR3 is made up of 13 amino acids. Germline lookup yields CDR1 KGHSH and CDR2 LQKENI. V was cut by 1 base and J by 5 bases, with 8 bases left in between. The DNA for the CDR3 is TGTGCCAGCTCACCACGCAGGGTGGAGACCCAGTACTTC. Its translation: CASSPRRVETQYF.

This clone was picked up one time. The chain is built from TRBV3-1 (or the pseudogene TRBV3-2) and TRBJ2-5; D gene ambiguous. V gave up 7 bases and J gave up 3 bases, with 6 bases separating them. The CDR3 consists of 11 residues. Germline V gene lookup returns CDR1 LGHDT and CDR2 YNNKEL (reference sequence). The CDR3 region has the DNA TGTGCCAGCAAGGAGAAAGAGACCCAGTACTTC. Its translation: CASKEKETQYF.

The V gene is TRBV5-1, the J gene TRBJ1-2; D not resolved. Trimming left V 1 base short and J 3 bases short, with 13 bases between. Looked up from germline, CDR1 is SGHRS and CDR2 is YFSETQ. This CDR3 is 15 amino acids long. The CDR3 spells CASSLTWSADYGYTF. As DNA, the CDR3 is TGCGCCAGCAGCTTGACATGGAGTGCGGACTATGGCTACACCTTC.

The chain has TRBV19 and TRBJ1-4; D is unresolved. Germline V gene sequence: CDR1 LNHDA, CDR2 SQIVND (reference sequence). Trimming removed 5 bases from V and 5 bases from J, with 15 bases in between. CDR3 length: 15 amino acids. For the CDR3, the DNA is TGTGCCAGTAGTTCCGCCGGGATCGAGAATGAAAAACTGTTTTTT. Protein sequence: CASSSAGIENEKLFF.

This rearrangement joins TRBV6-1 to TRBJ2-1; 8 nucleotides line up with TRBD2. This CDR3 region has 16 residues. Trimming took 4 bases from V and 1 from J; bases not matched to a gene: 6. Germline V gene data show CDR1 as MNHNS and CDR2 as SASEGT. CDR3 loop: CASSVQREWSYNEQFF. Here the CDR3 DNA reads TGTGCCAGCAGTGTCCAGCGGGAGTGGTCCTACAATGAGCAGTTCTTC.